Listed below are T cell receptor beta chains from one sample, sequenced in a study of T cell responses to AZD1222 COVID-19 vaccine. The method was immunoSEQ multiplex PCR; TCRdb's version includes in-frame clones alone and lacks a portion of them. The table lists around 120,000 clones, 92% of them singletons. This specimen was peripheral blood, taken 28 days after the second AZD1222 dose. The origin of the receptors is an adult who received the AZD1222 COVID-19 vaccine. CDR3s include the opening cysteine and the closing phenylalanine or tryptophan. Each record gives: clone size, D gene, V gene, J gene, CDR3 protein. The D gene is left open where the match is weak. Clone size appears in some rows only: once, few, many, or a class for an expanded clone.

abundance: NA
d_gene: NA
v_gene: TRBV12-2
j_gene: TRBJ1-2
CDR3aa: CASPLGIGGGYGYTF

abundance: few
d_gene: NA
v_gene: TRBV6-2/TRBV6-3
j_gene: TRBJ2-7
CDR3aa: CASSKQGSSYEQYF

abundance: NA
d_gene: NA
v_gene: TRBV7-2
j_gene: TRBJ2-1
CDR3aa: CASSLQAGGTSSYNEQFF

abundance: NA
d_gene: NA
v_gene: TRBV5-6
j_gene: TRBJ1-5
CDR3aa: CASSLLGRGDQPQHF

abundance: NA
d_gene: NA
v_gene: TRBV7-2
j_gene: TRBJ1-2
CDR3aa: CASSLNTINYGYTF

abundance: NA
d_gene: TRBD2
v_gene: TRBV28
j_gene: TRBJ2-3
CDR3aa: CASSWTSGSRNTQYF

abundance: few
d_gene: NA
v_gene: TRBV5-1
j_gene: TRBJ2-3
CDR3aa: CASSIGQSTDTQYF

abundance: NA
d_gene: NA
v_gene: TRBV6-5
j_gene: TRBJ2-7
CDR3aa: CASSYSSRSSYEQYF

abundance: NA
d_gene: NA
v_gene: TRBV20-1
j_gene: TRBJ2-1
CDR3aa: CSASTANSYNEQFF

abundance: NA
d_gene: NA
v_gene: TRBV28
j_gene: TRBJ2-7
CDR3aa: CASSGGYEQYF

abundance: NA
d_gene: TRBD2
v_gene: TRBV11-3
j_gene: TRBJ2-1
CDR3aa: CASSLEAGGAYNEQFF

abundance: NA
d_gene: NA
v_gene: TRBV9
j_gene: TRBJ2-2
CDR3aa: CASSVDARANTGELFF

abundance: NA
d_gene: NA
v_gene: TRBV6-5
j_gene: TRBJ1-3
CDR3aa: CASRLERAPTNTIYF

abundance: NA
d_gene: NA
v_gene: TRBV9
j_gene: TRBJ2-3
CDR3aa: CASSESLGATPDTQYF

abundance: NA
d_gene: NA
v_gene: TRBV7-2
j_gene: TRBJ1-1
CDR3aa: CASSAFDGQWAEAFF

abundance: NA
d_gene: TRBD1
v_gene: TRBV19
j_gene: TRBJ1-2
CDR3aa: CASSIRTGGTNYGYTF

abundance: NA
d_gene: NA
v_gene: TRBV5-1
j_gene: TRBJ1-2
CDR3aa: CASSGSGGYTF

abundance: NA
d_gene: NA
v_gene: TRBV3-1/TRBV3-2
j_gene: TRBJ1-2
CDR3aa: CASSQVTEANYGYTF

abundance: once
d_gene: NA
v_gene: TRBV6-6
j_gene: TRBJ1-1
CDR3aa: CASSRQKNTEAFF

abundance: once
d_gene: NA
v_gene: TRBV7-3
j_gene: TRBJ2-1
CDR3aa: CASSLEPTLNEQFF

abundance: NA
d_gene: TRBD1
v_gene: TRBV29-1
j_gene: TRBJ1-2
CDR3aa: CSVEGPTGTGEYGYTF

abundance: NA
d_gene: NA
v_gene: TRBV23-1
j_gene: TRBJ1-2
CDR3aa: CASSGRPFQDGAPIYGYTF

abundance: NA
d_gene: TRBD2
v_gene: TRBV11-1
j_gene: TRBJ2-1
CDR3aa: CASSPDLAGGYNEQFF

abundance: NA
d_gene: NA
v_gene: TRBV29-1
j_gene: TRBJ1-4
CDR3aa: CSVVGDTANEKLFF

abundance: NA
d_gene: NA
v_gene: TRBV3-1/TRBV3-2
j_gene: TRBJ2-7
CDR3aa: CASSPRRTVVSYEQYF

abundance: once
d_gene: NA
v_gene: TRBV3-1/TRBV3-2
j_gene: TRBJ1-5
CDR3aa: CASGDNSNQPQHF

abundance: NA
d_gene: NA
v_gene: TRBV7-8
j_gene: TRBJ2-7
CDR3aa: CASSLNPANPYEQYF

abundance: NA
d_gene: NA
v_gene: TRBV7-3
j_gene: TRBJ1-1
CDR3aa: CASSSGVNTEAFF

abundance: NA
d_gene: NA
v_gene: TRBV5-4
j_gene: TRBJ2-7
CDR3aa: CASRGASYEQYF

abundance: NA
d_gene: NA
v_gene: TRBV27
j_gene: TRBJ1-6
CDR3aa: CASTSWGTQNSPLHF

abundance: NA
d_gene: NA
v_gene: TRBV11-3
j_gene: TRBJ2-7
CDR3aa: CASSLMGGQSDEQYF

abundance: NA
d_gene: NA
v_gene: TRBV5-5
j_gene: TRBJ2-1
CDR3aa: CASSYSGAAYNEQFF

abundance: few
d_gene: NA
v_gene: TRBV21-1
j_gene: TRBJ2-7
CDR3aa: CASRISPSGRSCEQYF

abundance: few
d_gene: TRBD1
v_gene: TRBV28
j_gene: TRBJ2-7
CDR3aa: CASSLMQGAGIYEQYF

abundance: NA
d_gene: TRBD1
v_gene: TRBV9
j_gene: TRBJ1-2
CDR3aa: CASRDSTGPGYTF

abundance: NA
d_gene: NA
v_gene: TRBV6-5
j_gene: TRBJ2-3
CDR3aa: CASSVLVLDTQYF

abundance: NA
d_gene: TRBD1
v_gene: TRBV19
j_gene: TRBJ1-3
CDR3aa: CASRRDRGAGNTIYF

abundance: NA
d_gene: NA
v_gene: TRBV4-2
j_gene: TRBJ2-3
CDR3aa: CASSHPQGTDTQYF

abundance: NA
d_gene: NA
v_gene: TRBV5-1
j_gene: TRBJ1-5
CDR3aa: CASSLDVGSQPQHF

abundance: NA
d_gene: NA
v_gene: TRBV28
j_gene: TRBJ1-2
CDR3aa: CASRLTLQQKGYTF

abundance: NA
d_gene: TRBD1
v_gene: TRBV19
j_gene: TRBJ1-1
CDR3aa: CASSNRGTNTEAFF